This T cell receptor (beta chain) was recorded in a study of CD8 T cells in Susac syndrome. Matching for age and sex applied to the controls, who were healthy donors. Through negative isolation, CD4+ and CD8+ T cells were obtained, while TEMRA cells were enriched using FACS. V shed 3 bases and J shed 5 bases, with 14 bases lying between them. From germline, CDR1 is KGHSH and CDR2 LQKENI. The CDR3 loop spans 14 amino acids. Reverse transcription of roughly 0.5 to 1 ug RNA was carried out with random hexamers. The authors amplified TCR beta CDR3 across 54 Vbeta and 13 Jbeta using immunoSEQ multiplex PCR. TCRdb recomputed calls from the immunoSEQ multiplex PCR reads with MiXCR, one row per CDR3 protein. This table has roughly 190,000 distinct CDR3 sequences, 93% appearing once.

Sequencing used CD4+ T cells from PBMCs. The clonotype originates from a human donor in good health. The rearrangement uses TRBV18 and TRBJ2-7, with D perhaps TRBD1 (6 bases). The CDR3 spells CASSPVAGVHEQYV. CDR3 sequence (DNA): TGTGCCAGCTCACCGGTGGCAGGGGTCCACGAGCAGTACGTC.